This T cell receptor (beta chain) was recorded in a study of T cells after yellow fever vaccination. The CDR3 has 15 residues. The V and J ends lost 0 bases and 2 bases respectively, with 9 bases between them. From germline, CDR1 is SGHRS and CDR2 YFSETQ. Study-level points and caveats: Clonotype sharing between CD4 and CD8 compartments was small.

With regard to this clonotype: Its specificity is unknown.

TCRdb reprocessed the 5' RACE reads via MiXCR and lists one record per CDR3 protein. The sample includes around 360,000 distinct CDR3 sequences, roughly 12% of them seen just once. Sequenced here: PBMCs, sampled on the day of the first yellow fever vaccination. This TCR was recovered from a man aged 18-30 years who received the YFV17D yellow fever vaccine. The rearrangement uses TRBV5-1 and TRBJ1-3, with D maybe TRBD1 (6 bases). CDR3 sequence: CASSLDRAAGNTIYF. The DNA for the CDR3 is TGCGCCAGCAGCTTGGACAGGGCGGCTGGAAACACCATATATTTT. Looking up the rest from reference TRBV5-1 and TRBJ1-3 gives the full variable domain: KAGVTQTPRYLIKTRGQQVTLSCSPISGHRSVSWYQQTPGQGLQFLFEYFSETQRNKGNFPGRFSGRQFSNSRSEMNVSTLELGDSALYLCASSLDRAAGNTIYFGEGSWLTVV.